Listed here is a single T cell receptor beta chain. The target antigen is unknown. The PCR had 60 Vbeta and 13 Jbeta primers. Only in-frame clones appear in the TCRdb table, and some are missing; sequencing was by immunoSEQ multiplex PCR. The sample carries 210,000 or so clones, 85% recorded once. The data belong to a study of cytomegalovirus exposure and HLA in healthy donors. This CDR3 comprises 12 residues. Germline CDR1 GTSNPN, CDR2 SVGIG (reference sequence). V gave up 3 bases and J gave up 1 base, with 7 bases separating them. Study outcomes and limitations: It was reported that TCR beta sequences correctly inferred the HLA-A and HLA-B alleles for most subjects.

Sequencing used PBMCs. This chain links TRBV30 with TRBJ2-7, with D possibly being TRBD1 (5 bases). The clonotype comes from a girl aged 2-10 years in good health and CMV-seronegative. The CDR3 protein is CAWRDKSYEQYF. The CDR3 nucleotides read TGTGCCTGGAGGGACAAATCCTACGAGCAGTACTTC. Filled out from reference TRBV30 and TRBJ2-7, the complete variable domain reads SQTIHQWPATLVQPVGSPLSLECTVEGTSNPNLYWYRQAAGRGLQLLFYSVGIGQISSEVPQNLSASRPQDRQFILSSKKLLLSDSGFYLCAWRDKSYEQYFGPGTRLTVT.